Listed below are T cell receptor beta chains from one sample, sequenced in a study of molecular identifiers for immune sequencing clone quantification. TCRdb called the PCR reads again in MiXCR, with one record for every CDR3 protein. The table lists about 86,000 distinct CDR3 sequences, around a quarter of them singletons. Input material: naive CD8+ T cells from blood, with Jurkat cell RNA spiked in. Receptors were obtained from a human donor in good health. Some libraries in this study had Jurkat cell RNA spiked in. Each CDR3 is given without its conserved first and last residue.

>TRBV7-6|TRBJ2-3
ASSFGLAGASTDTQY
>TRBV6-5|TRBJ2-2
ASNKGLATNTGELF
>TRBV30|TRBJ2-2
AWTDRDTGELF
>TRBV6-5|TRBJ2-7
ASSYQGYEQY
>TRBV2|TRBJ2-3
ARGTETDTQY
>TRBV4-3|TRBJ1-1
ASSQGDRMNTEAF
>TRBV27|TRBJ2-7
ASSLMATHEQY
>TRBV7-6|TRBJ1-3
ASSMDRSSGNTIY
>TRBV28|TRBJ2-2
ASSFEDTGELF
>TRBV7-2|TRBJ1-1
ACRGSNTEAF
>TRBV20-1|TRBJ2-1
SARDQAEQF
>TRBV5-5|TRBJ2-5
ASSRWNRDAQETQY
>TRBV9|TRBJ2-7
ASSAAGGGSEQY
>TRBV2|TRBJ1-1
ASRHGQGAIEAF
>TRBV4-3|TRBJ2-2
ASSQGASGVAGELF
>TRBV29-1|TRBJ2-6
SVAFSGANVLT
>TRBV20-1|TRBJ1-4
SARSYDRVEEKLF
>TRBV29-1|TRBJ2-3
SVELWREGNTQY
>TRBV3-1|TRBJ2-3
ASSQDGMRGPLSTQY
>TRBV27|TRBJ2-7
ASSIRGHTYEQY
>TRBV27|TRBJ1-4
ASTPGTFGEKLF
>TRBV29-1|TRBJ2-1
SAEGYSSYNEQF
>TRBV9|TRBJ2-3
ASAGGGMAGTQY
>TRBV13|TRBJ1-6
ASSPRDRSNSPLH
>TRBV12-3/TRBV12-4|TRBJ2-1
ASSLAAGGPDEQF
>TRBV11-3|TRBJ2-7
ASSSRVNPYEQY
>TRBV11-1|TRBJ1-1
ASSLTEDRFEAF